These 28 T cell receptor beta chains share one sample of origin, sequenced in a study of OX40 agonist ivuxolimab in advanced cancers. Generated by immunoSEQ multiplex PCR, the TCRdb table keeps only in-frame clones and is missing some. The table shows about 58,000 clones, with 65% to 85% occurring only once. This material consisted of CD4+ or CD8+ T cells sorted from blood, taken in a trial of the OX40 agonist ivuxolimab. These TCRs come from an adult with an advanced solid tumor such as melanoma, head and neck, liver or kidney cancer.

The chain has TRBV7-2 and TRBJ2-1, with D perhaps matching TRBD2 (5 bases). Trimming stripped 5 bases from V and 6 bases from J, with 14 bases between. In germline, CDR1 is SGHTA, CDR2 FQGNSA. This CDR3 has 14 amino acids. The CDR3 reads CASSPRTRANEQFF. In DNA, the CDR3 is TGTGCCAGCAGCCCCCGGACGCGGGCCAATGAGCAGTTCTTC.

The chain joins TRBV5-1 to TRBJ2-2; D unclear. V lost 0 bases, J lost 0 bases, and 12 bases lay in between. In germline, CDR1 is SGHRS, CDR2 YFSETQ. This CDR3 contains 17 residues. CDR3 nucleotides: TGCGCCAGCAGCTTGGTGTTTAGCCCAACGAACACCGGGGAGCTGTTTTTT. This encodes CASSLVFSPTNTGELFF.

This clone was detected only a few times. The rearrangement links TRBV6-6 to TRBJ1-2; D is ambiguous. This CDR3 spans 14 amino acids. The V gene lost 6 bases and the J gene lost 4 bases, with 15 bases spanning the gap. Germline V gene lookup returns CDR1 MNHNY and CDR2 SVGAGI (reference sequence). CDR3 residues: CASSRPFRVYGYTF. Here the CDR3 DNA reads TGTGCCAGCAGCAGACCTTTTAGGGTCTATGGCTACACCTTC.

The rearrangement uses TRBV27 and TRBJ1-1; weak D call: TRBD1 (6 bases). V lost 6 bases and J 6 bases, leaving 20 bases between the germline ends. This CDR3 spans 15 amino acids. Germline V gene data show CDR1 as MNHEY and CDR2 as SMNVEV (reference sequence). The CDR3: CASRRYSDSSPEAFF. CDR3 bases: TGTGCCAGCAGGCGCTACTCGGACAGCTCCCCTGAAGCTTTCTTT.

The J gene is TRBJ2-3, the V gene TRBV10-3; D gene ambiguous. The CDR3 is 12 residues long. V was pared by 6 bases and J by 6 bases, with 10 bases between. Germline CDR1 ENHRY, CDR2 SYGVKD. DNA of the CDR3: TGTGCCATCAGACCCGATTCGGATACGCAGTATTTT. This sequence encodes CAIRPDSDTQYF.

The V gene is TRBV9, the J gene TRBJ1-1; D remains unclear. Trimming left V 4 bases short and J 4 bases short, with 11 bases between. Germline CDR1 is SGDLS and CDR2 is YYNGEE. The CDR3 extends over 13 amino acids. This CDR3 is CASSHTGSTEAFF. The CDR3 region has the DNA TGTGCCAGCAGCCACACGGGAAGCACTGAAGCTTTCTTT.

Here the CDR3 reads CASSSDRFTSEQYF. The DNA for the CDR3 is TGTGCCAGCAGTTCGGACAGGTTTACGAGCGAGCAGTACTTC. The V gene is TRBV6-5, the J gene TRBJ2-7; 7 bases are a match to TRBD1. Per germline, CDR1 MNHEY and CDR2 SVGAGI. The CDR3 covers 14 residues. With 4 bases clipped from V and 6 bases from J, the junction kept 9 bases outside the gene matches.

This chain uses TRBV6-1 with TRBJ1-2; D call uncertain. Germline CDR1 and CDR2: MNHNS and SASEGT. CDR3 length: 14 amino acids. Trimming stripped 7 bases from V and 3 bases from J, with 15 bases between. The CDR3 here is CASKHGGGDYGYTF. The DNA for the CDR3 is TGTGCCAGCAAACACGGAGGTGGGGACTATGGCTACACCTTC.

The gene calls are TRBV11-3 and TRBJ1-2; D is uncertain. Germline V lookup: CDR1 SGHNT, CDR2 YENEEA. The CDR3 extends over 14 amino acids. V dropped 2 bases and J dropped 8 bases, with 15 bases sitting between them. CDR3 sequence (DNA): TGTGCCAGCAGCTTAAACCGGATGGGGAGCGGCTACACCTTC. This translates into CASSLNRMGSGYTF. The entire variable domain, with the rest obtained from reference TRBV11-3 and TRBJ1-2, is as follows: EAGVVQSPRYKIIEKKQPVAFWCNPISGHNTLYWYLQNLGQGPELLIRYENEEAVDDSQLPKDRFSAERLKGVDSTLKIQPAELGDSAVYLCASSLNRMGSGYTFGSGTRLTVV.

The V and J genes are TRBV20-1 and TRBJ1-1; D remains unclear. The germline V gene has CDR1 DFQATT and CDR2 SNEGSKA (reference sequence). The CDR3 contains 11 residues. Trimming removed 5 bases at V and 10 bases at J, with 14 bases between. CDR3 nucleotides: TGCAGTGCTCCAGTCCCCTCTGGAGCTTTCTTT. This sequence encodes CSAPVPSGAFF.

The CDR3 coding sequence is TGTGCCAGCTCACGACCGATCTATACAGGGATTTCGATCTACAATGAGCAGTTCTTC. Its translation is CASSRPIYTGISIYNEQFF. This chain uses TRBV18 with TRBJ2-1; D might be TRBD1 (6 bases). CDR1 is KGHSH and CDR2 is LQKENI in the germline V gene. With 4 bases removed from V and 3 bases from J, the gap between germline ends came to 25 bases. The CDR3 is made up of 19 amino acids.

A few counts support this clone. The genes are TRBV7-9 and TRBJ2-3; TRBD2 matches at 10 bases. The CDR3 length is 18 residues. The V and J ends lost 2 bases and 2 bases, in that order; junction bases with no gene match: 10. CDR1 is SEHNR, CDR2 FQNEAQ, per germline (reference sequence). CDR3 DNA sequence: TGTGCCAGCAGCTTACCCACCGGGACTAGCGAGACCACAGATACGCAGTATTTT. It encodes CASSLPTGTSETTDTQYF.

This chain joins TRBV4-1 and TRBJ2-1, with 8 nucleotides matching TRBD2. CDR3 size: 16 residues. CDR1 and CDR2 (germline): MGHRA, YSYEKL. The V gene end was trimmed by 2 bases and the J gene end by 3 bases; junction bases not matched to a gene: 6. The CDR3: CASSQHTSGDYNEQFF. The CDR3 bases are TGCGCCAGCAGCCAACATACTAGCGGAGACTACAATGAGCAGTTCTTC.

The genes are TRBV29-1 and TRBJ2-3; 8 bases map to TRBD2. The J segment lost 0 bases and the V segment lost 7 bases, leaving 9 bases of the junction unmatched. CDR3 size: 15 residues. Germline CDR1 is SQVTM and CDR2 is ANQGSEA. Here the CDR3 reads CSALGTSGSTDTQYF. The CDR3 coding sequence is TGCAGCGCACTAGGTACTAGCGGTAGCACAGATACGCAGTATTTT.

V usage is TRBV15 and J usage is TRBJ2-1; D ambiguous. There are 16 residues in the CDR3. From germline, CDR1 is LNHNV and CDR2 YYDKDF (reference sequence). Trimming pared 4 bases from V and 0 bases from J, leaving 13 bases between. The CDR3 region is CATSTKPTSSYNEQFF. The CDR3, as DNA: TGTGCCACCAGCACGAAGCCCACTTCCTCCTACAATGAGCAGTTCTTC. Filled out from reference TRBV15 and TRBJ2-1, the complete variable domain reads DAMVIQNPRYQVTQFGKPVTLSCSQTLNHNVMYWYQQKSSQAPKLLFHYYDKDFNNEADTPDNFQSRRPNTSFCFLDIRSPGLGDTAMYLCATSTKPTSSYNEQFFGPGTRLTVL.

This rearrangement joins TRBV19 to TRBJ1-6; 7 positions agree with TRBD1. From germline, CDR1 is LNHDA and CDR2 SQIVND (reference sequence). V was pared by 5 bases and J by 7 bases, with 20 bases of the junction left unmatched. The CDR3 has 19 residues. The CDR3 reads CASSAPGQSSTLWNSPLHF. The CDR3 DNA follows: TGTGCCAGTAGTGCCCCGGGACAGAGCTCAACGTTGTGGAATTCACCCCTCCACTTT.

The chain is built from TRBV10-3 and TRBJ2-7; 8 nucleotides agree with TRBD1. V shed 8 bases, J shed 2 bases, and the junction held 11 bases outside the gene matches. Germline V lookup: CDR1 ENHRY, CDR2 SYGVKD. The CDR3 extends over 15 amino acids. The CDR3 coding sequence is TGTGCCATCGGTTTGACAGGGGACCTTCCCTACGAGCAGTACTTC. It encodes CAIGLTGDLPYEQYF.

The V call is TRBV6-6, the J call TRBJ1-2; D gene ambiguous. V lost 6 bases to trimming and J lost 3 bases, with 14 bases between them. Germline CDR1 is MNHNY and CDR2 is SVGAGI (reference sequence). This CDR3 has 14 residues. The CDR3 bases are TGTGCCAGCAGCCTTCCCGACGGCTACTATGGCTACACCTTC. Translation: CASSLPDGYYGYTF.

This clone is a singleton in its sample. The sample has other DNA sequences that encode this CDR3 too. The V call is TRBV18, the J call TRBJ1-1, with no clear D. V lost 2 bases to trimming and J lost 1 base, with 8 bases between them. The CDR3 has 14 residues. Germline V gene sequence: CDR1 KGHSH, CDR2 LQKENI. CDR3 region: CASSPLGKNTEAFF. The CDR3 nucleotides read TGTGCCAGCTCACCATTAGGGAAGAACACTGAAGCTTTCTTT.

The chain combines TRBV11-2 with TRBJ2-1; 8 bases align to TRBD1. CDR1 is SGHAT and CDR2 is FQNNGV in the germline V gene. The CDR3 runs to 15 residues. V gave up 2 bases and J gave up 7 bases; unmatched junction bases: 7. As DNA, the CDR3 is TGTGCCAGCAGCTTAAGACAGGGGAGTGGGAATGAGCAGTTCTTC. It codes for CASSLRQGSGNEQFF.

The CDR3 spells CASSVVGLGSYNEQFF. The DNA for the CDR3 is TGCGCCAGCAGCGTAGTTGGACTAGGGTCCTACAATGAGCAGTTCTTC. The rearrangement uses TRBV5-1 and TRBJ2-1; the match to TRBD2 covers 7 bases. CDR3 length: 16 residues. Losses at the gene ends were 4 bases for V and 1 base for J; bases not matched to a gene: 8. In germline, CDR1 is SGHRS, CDR2 YFSETQ. Together with reference TRBV5-1 and TRBJ2-1, the CDR3 gives the full variable domain: KAGVTQTPRYLIKTRGQQVTLSCSPISGHRSVSWYQQTPGQGLQFLFEYFSETQRNKGNFPGRFSGRQFSNSRSEMNVSTLELGDSALYLCASSVVGLGSYNEQFFGPGTRLTVL.

In DNA, the CDR3 is TGCAGCGTTTACAAGGACAGGGGTGAGACTGAAGCTTTCTTT. As protein: CSVYKDRGETEAFF. The chain is built from TRBV29-1 and TRBJ1-1, with 9 bases identical to TRBD1. Germline V lookup: CDR1 SQVTM, CDR2 ANQGSEA. CDR3 size: 14 residues. The ends lost 5 bases at V and 5 bases at J; junction bases unmatched: 9.

The chain links TRBV6-1 to TRBJ1-1; D possibly corresponds to TRBD1 (5 bases). This CDR3 comprises 13 residues. CDR1 MNHNS and CDR2 SASEGT come from the germline V gene. V was cut by 3 bases and J by 7 bases, with 12 bases left in between. Here the CDR3 DNA reads TGTGCCAGCAGTGATATTGGGGGGGGTGAAGCTTTCTTT. It translates to CASSDIGGGEAFF.

The chain joins TRBV14 to TRBJ1-6, with TRBD1 matching 7 bases. The CDR3 loop spans 16 amino acids. CDR1 is SGHDN, CDR2 FVKESK, per germline. The V segment lost 5 bases and the J segment 5 bases; nucleotides outside the gene matches: 9. The CDR3 sequence: CASSLTGRPNNSPLHF. CDR3 nucleotide sequence: TGTGCCAGCAGCTTGACAGGGAGACCGAATAATTCACCCCTCCACTTT.

J is TRBJ2-3 and V is TRBV6-5; 10 bases are shared with TRBD2. This CDR3 has 16 residues. Germline values: CDR1 MNHEY, CDR2 SVGAGI. J gave up 6 bases and V 1 base, and 7 bases lay outside the gene matches. DNA of the CDR3: TGTGCCAGCAGTTACTTGAGCGGGAGGGCCGGGGATACGCAGTATTTT. Its translation: CASSYLSGRAGDTQYF.

The genes are TRBV19 and TRBJ1-3; TRBD1 might be the D (5 bases). Germline V gives CDR1 LNHDA, CDR2 SQIVND (reference sequence). The germline V and J ends were trimmed by 5 bases and 0 bases, with 14 bases remaining between them. The CDR3 loop spans 16 amino acids. The CDR3 region has the DNA TGTGCCAGTAGTGTTAGCGGGACGGACTCTGGAAACACCATATATTTT. This gives the protein CASSVSGTDSGNTIYF.

The chain links TRBV5-4 to TRBJ1-4, with a weak D call TRBD1 (6 bases). V was clipped by 3 bases and J by 6 bases, with 12 bases between them. Per germline, CDR1 SGHNT and CDR2 YYREEE (reference sequence). The CDR3 loop spans 14 amino acids. The CDR3 coding sequence is TGTGCCAGCAGCTCCAGGGGTTTGGATGAAAAACTGTTTTTT. Translating it yields CASSSRGLDEKLFF.

The V call is TRBV5-1, the J call TRBJ2-3; 12 bases are a match to TRBD1. Germline CDR1 reads SGHRS; CDR2 reads YFSETQ. CDR3 size: 15 residues. V lost 3 bases, J lost 5 bases, and 4 bases stayed unmatched. CDR3 residues: CASSWGQGAKDTQYF. CDR3 coding DNA: TGCGCCAGCAGCTGGGGACAGGGGGCAAAAGATACGCAGTATTTT. Complete variable domain (other parts from reference TRBV5-1 and TRBJ2-3): KAGVTQTPRYLIKTRGQQVTLSCSPISGHRSVSWYQQTPGQGLQFLFEYFSETQRNKGNFPGRFSGRQFSNSRSEMNVSTLELGDSALYLCASSWGQGAKDTQYFGPGTRLTVL.